This TCR beta chain is from a study of OX40 agonist ivuxolimab in advanced cancers. In the study overall: Every patient in dose escalation had hepatocellular carcinoma, melanoma, renal cell or head and neck cancer. Study-level findings and limits: Some nonresponders also had low normalized T-cell clonal expansion.

V lost 4 bases and J 4 bases, leaving 12 bases between the germline ends. The CDR3 totals 14 residues. Germline-derived CDR1 and CDR2 are LGHNA and YNFKEQ. Enrollment shut out patients with autoimmune disease history or systemic immunosuppression. Concerning this clone: The antigen remains unidentified.

Repertoires were generated with immunoSEQ multiplex PCR, while TCRdb's copy carries only in-frame clones and drops some. The sample includes 55,000 to 90,000 clones, more than 80% seen only once; the top ten take 0.85% to 1.3%. This chain links TRBV4-2 with TRBJ2-3; D may be TRBD2 (6 bases). The source is an adult with an advanced solid tumor such as melanoma, head and neck, liver or kidney cancer. The sample consisted of CD4+ or CD8+ T cells sorted from blood, taken in a trial of the OX40 agonist ivuxolimab. CDR3 sequence reads: CASSRDSRADTQYF. The CDR3 DNA is TGTGCCAGCAGCCGGGACTCCCGAGCAGATACGCAGTATTTT.